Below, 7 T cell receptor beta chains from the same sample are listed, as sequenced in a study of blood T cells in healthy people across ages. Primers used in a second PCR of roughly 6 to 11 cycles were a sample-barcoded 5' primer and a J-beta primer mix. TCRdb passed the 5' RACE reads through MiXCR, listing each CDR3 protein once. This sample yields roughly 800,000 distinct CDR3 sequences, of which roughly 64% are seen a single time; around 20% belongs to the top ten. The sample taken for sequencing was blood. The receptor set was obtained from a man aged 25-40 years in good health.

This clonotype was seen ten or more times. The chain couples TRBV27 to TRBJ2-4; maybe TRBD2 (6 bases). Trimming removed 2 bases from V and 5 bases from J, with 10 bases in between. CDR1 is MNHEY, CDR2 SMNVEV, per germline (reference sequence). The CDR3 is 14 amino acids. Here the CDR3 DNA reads TGTGCCAGCAGTTTAGTTGGGACTCAAAACATTCAGTACTTC. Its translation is CASSLVGTQNIQYF.

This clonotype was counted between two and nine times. The CDR3 loop reads CSATPDSGGADTQYF. The DNA of the CDR3 is TGCAGTGCGACCCCCGATAGCGGGGGGGCAGATACGCAGTATTTT. The rearrangement joins TRBV20-1 to TRBJ2-3, with 11 bases aligning to TRBD2. The CDR3 runs 15 residues. Germline trimming cut 6 bases from V and 4 bases from J; bases unmatched to any gene: 9. In germline, CDR1 is DFQATT, CDR2 SNEGSKA (reference sequence).

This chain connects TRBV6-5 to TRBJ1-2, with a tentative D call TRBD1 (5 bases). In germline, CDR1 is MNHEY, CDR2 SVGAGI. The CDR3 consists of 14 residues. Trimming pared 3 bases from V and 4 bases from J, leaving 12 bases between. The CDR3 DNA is TGTGCCAGCAGTTATACGCAGGGCGGCTATGGCTACACCTTC. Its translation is CASSYTQGGYGYTF.

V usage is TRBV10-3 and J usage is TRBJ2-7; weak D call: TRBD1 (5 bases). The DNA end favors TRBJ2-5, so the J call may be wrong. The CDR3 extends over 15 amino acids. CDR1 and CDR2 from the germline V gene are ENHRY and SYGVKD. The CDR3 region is CAISGMDPGMETQYF. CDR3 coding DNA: TGTGCCATCAGTGGCATGGACCCAGGGATGGAGACCCAGTACTTC.

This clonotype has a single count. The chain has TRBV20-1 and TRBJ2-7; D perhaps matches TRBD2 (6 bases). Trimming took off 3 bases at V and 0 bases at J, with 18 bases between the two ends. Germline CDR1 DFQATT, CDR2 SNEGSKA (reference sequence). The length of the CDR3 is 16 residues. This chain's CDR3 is CSASPTSGGSSYEQYF. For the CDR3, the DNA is TGCAGTGCTAGTCCTACATCCGGGGGAAGCTCCTACGAGCAGTACTTC.

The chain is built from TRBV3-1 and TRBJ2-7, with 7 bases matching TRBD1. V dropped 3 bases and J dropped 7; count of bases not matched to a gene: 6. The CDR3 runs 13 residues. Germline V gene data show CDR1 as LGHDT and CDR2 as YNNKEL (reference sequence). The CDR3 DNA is TGTGCCAGCAGCCAGGACAGGTACGGGGAGCAGTACTTC. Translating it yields CASSQDRYGEQYF.

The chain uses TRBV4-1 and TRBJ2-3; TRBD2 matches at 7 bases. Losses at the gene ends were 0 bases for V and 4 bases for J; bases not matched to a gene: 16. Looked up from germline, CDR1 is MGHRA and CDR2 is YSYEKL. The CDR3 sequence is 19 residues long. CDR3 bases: TGCGCCAGCAGCCAAGATCTTCTCGGGGGAGGGCCGTGGGCAGATACGCAGTATTTT. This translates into CASSQDLLGGGPWADTQYF.